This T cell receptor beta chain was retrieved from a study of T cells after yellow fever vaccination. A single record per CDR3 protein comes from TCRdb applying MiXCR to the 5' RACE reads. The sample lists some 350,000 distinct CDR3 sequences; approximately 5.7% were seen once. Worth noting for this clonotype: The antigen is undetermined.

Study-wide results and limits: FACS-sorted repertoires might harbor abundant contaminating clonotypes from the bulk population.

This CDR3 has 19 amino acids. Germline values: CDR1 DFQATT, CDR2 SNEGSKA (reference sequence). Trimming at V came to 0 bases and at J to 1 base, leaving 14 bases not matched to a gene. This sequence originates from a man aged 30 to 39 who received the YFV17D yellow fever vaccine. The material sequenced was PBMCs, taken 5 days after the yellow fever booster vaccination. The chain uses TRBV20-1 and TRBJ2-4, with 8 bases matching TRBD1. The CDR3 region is CSAREAPHRGKVAKNIQYF. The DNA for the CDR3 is TGCAGTGCTAGAGAGGCTCCACACAGGGGGAAGGTGGCCAAAAACATTCAGTACTTC.